The 17 T cell receptor beta chains reported below all come from one sample, sequenced in a study of response to subunit inactivated influenza vaccine. TCRdb processed the RT-PCR reads anew with MiXCR; each CDR3 protein has one entry. The table records about 500,000 distinct CDR3 sequences, approximately 7.3% of them present only once. The material sequenced was PBMCs from blood, taken roughly 24 months after vaccination. The source of these receptors is a man between 45 and 75 years old who received an inactivated influenza vaccine.

The chain carries TRBV4-2 and TRBJ1-1; tentative D call: TRBD1 (5 bases). The CDR3 has 16 residues. Looked up from germline, CDR1 is LGHNA and CDR2 is YNFKEQ. Between the trimmed V and J ends, which lost 4 bases and 1 base, there was a span of 16 bases. The CDR3, as DNA: TGTGCCAGCAGCCTTATAGGGGCAGGAGAGAACACTGAAGCTTTCTTT. It is translated as CASSLIGAGENTEAFF.

The chain has TRBV11-3 and TRBJ2-3; the match to TRBD1 covers 7 bases. Germline-derived CDR1 and CDR2 are SGHNT and YENEEA. After removal of 4 bases from V and 1 base from J, the junction contained 14 bases not matched to a gene. This CDR3 comprises 18 residues. The CDR3 here is CASSSRTGVLVRTDTQYF. The DNA for the CDR3 is TGTGCCAGCAGCTCCCGGACAGGCGTCCTAGTTCGCACAGATACGCAGTATTTT.

This clonotype was seen repeatedly, ten times or more. The chain combines TRBV7-9 with TRBJ2-4; weak D call: TRBD2 (6 bases). Germline V lookup: CDR1 SEHNR, CDR2 FQNEAQ (reference sequence). The length of the CDR3 is 13 residues. The CDR3 protein is CASGRNPENIQYF. As DNA, the CDR3 is TGTGCTTCTGGGAGGAACCCAGAAAACATTCAGTACTTC.

In its sample, this clonotype was seen many times. This sequence joins TRBV7-3 and TRBJ2-3, with 7 positions matching TRBD1. V lost 2 bases, J lost 6 bases, and 5 bases stayed unmatched. Germline lookup yields CDR1 SGHTA and CDR2 FQGTGA. The CDR3 is made up of 14 amino acids. This CDR3 is CASSLGQETDTQYF. CDR3 in DNA: TGTGCCAGCAGCTTAGGACAGGAGACGGATACGCAGTATTTT.

This clonotype was seen more than once but under ten times. The genes are TRBV4-3 and TRBJ2-2; tentative D call: TRBD1 (6 bases). The CDR3 covers 16 residues. Germline V gives CDR1 LGHNA, CDR2 YSLEER. Trimming took off 3 bases at V and 3 bases at J, with 14 bases between the two ends. This chain's CDR3 is CASSQAPGADTGELFF. The DNA for the CDR3 is TGCGCCAGCAGCCAGGCCCCAGGGGCTGACACCGGGGAGCTGTTTTTT.

In this sample, this clonotype turned up a few times. J is TRBJ2-2 and V is TRBV7-9, with a possible D match to TRBD1 (8 bases). The length of the CDR3 is 16 residues. Germline V gene data show CDR1 as SEHNR and CDR2 as FQNEAQ (reference sequence). Trimming shortened V by 6 bases and J by 6 bases, and 20 bases separated the two germline ends. The CDR3 is CASRTSGGGLAGELFF. DNA for the CDR3: TGTGCCAGCAGGACCTCAGGGGGCGGACTAGCCGGGGAGCTGTTTTTT.

This clonotype has at least ten counts. The chain employs TRBV27 and TRBJ1-4, with D possibly being TRBD1 (5 bases). The CDR3 is made up of 13 amino acids. Germline V CDR1 and CDR2: MNHEY, SMNVEV (reference sequence). V shed 8 bases and J shed 6 bases, with 13 bases lying between them. The DNA of the CDR3 is TGTGCCAGCTCTTGGCAAGGGGATGAAAAACTGTTTTTT. This codes for CASSWQGDEKLFF.

This clonotype was counted at least ten times. The J gene is TRBJ2-3, the V gene TRBV20-1, with a tentative D call TRBD1 (5 bases). V lost 5 bases and J 2 bases, leaving 11 bases between the germline ends. Germline assignment: CDR1 DFQATT and CDR2 SNEGSKA (reference sequence). There are 13 residues in the CDR3. The CDR3 region is CSAQAGYTDTQYF. CDR3 coding DNA: TGCAGTGCTCAGGCAGGGTACACAGATACGCAGTATTTT.

On this clonotype: The junction does not match germline at one end; this may be a read error. The rearrangement links TRBV6-2 or TRBV6-3 to TRBJ2-3, with D maybe TRBD2 (6 bases). The CDR3 is made up of 18 amino acids. Germline V lookup: CDR1 MNHEY, CDR2 SVGEGT. CDR3 bases: TGTGTCAGCAGTTTTAATCTTCGTGGCGGGATTGACACAGATACGCAGTATTTT. The encoded protein is CVSSFNLRGGIDTDTQYF.

V is TRBV6-2 or TRBV6-3 and J is TRBJ1-1; 9 positions match TRBD1. Germline lookup yields CDR1 MNHEY and CDR2 SVGEGT. The CDR3 length is 14 residues. Losses at the gene ends were 6 bases for V and 5 bases for J; bases not matched to a gene: 7. The chain's CDR3 is CASSRQGVITEAFF. For the CDR3, the DNA is TGTGCCAGCAGCCGACAGGGGGTAATTACTGAAGCTTTCTTT.

This chain joins TRBV24-1 and TRBJ2-5; maybe TRBD1 (6 bases). Germline V gene lookup returns CDR1 KGHDR and CDR2 SFDVKD. Between the trimmed V and J ends, which lost 7 bases and 2 bases, there was a span of 16 bases. The CDR3 length is 15 residues. The CDR3 DNA sequence: TGTGCCACCAGCGAAGGCCGGACAGTTCAAGAGACCCAGTACTTC. This translates into CATSEGRTVQETQYF.

The sample holds many counts of this clonotype. This chain links TRBV14 with TRBJ1-1; D is possibly TRBD1 (5 bases). Trimming took 1 base from V and 5 from J, leaving 11 bases between them. The CDR3 length is 14 residues. The V gene's germline CDR1 is SGHDN and CDR2 FVKESK. Here the CDR3 reads CASSQVTGGTEAFF. DNA for the CDR3: TGTGCCAGCAGCCAAGTTACCGGGGGGACTGAAGCTTTCTTT. Looking up the rest from reference TRBV14 and TRBJ1-1 gives the full variable domain: EAGVTQFPSHSVIEKGQTVTLRCDPISGHDNLYWYRRVMGKEIKFLLHFVKESKQDESGMPNNRFLAERTGGTYSTLKVQPAELEDSGVYFCASSQVTGGTEAFFGQGTRLTVV.

The chain uses TRBV20-1 and TRBJ2-7; 9 nucleotides agree with TRBD2. The V and J ends lost 3 bases and 6 bases, in that order; junction bases with no gene match: 9. This CDR3 has 14 residues. CDR1 is DFQATT, CDR2 SNEGSKA, per germline (reference sequence). The CDR3 DNA is TGCAGTGCTAGTCGCGGGAGGGCCGTTGGCGAGCAGTACTTC. It translates to CSASRGRAVGEQYF.

This clonotype was picked up many times. The chain has TRBV15 and TRBJ2-5; D perhaps matches TRBD1 (6 bases). The V gene's germline CDR1 is LNHNV and CDR2 YYDKDF (reference sequence). CDR3 length: 15 residues. V lost 0 bases to trimming and J lost 6 bases, with 14 bases between them. The CDR3 DNA reads TGTGCCACCAGCAGAGAAGGGGGAGTGGCAAAGACCCAGTACTTC. It translates to CATSREGGVAKTQYF.

This clonotype was seen more than once but under ten times. V gene TRBV10-3 combines with J gene TRBJ2-5; the D gene is possibly TRBD2 (6 bases). The germline V and J ends were trimmed by 4 bases and 2 bases, with 8 bases remaining between them. The CDR3 runs to 13 residues. Germline CDR1 and CDR2: ENHRY and SYGVKD. The CDR3: CAISASGQETQYF. The CDR3 DNA is TGTGCCATCAGTGCGAGCGGGCAAGAGACCCAGTACTTC.

The V and J genes are TRBV6-1 and TRBJ1-5, with a weak D call TRBD1 (5 bases). Germline loops: CDR1 MNHNS, CDR2 SASEGT. Trimming left V 8 bases short and J 7 bases short, with 15 bases between. This CDR3 is built from 13 residues. Here the CDR3 reads CASSRGMAQPQHF. CDR3 coding DNA: TGTGCCAGCTCGAGGGGAATGGCACAGCCCCAGCATTTT.

The chain employs TRBV12-3 or TRBV12-4 and TRBJ2-2; 9 bases agree with TRBD1. V dropped 6 bases and J dropped 6; count of bases not matched to a gene: 11. The CDR3 is 16 amino acids. The CDR3: CASRSPNRGQAGELFF. In DNA, the CDR3 is TGTGCCAGCAGATCGCCCAACAGGGGGCAGGCCGGGGAGCTGTTTTTT.